The rows below give T cell receptor beta chains drawn from one sample of a study of CD8 T cells in Susac syndrome. Each CDR3 protein gets one entry after TCRdb re-called the immunoSEQ multiplex PCR reads with MiXCR. The data hold 100,000 to 150,000 distinct CDR3 sequences, with over 85% observed a single time. The material sequenced was CD8+ T cells from PBMCs. The receptors shown here come from a human donor with Susac syndrome. CDR3s include the opening cysteine and the closing phenylalanine or tryptophan. Each record gives: V gene, J gene, CDR3 protein.

v_gene: TRBV18
j_gene: TRBJ1-1
CDR3aa: CASSPRRTGMATEAFF

v_gene: TRBV3-1
j_gene: TRBJ2-7
CDR3aa: CASSQGQDTYYEQYF

v_gene: TRBV5-6
j_gene: TRBJ2-1
CDR3aa: CASSPRDRGRRVYNEQFF

v_gene: TRBV13
j_gene: TRBJ2-7
CDR3aa: CASSQTGTASYEQYF

v_gene: TRBV4-1
j_gene: TRBJ2-7
CDR3aa: CASSPLGSYEQYF

v_gene: TRBV7-9
j_gene: TRBJ2-1
CDR3aa: CASSPDRVIYNEQFF

v_gene: TRBV20-1
j_gene: TRBJ2-1
CDR3aa: CSAAGPNGDYNEQFF

v_gene: TRBV30
j_gene: TRBJ2-2
CDR3aa: CAWSPGGGGELFF

v_gene: TRBV9
j_gene: TRBJ1-1
CDR3aa: CASSPPGAVLEAFF

v_gene: TRBV5-1
j_gene: TRBJ1-5
CDR3aa: CASSRTGNQPQHF

v_gene: TRBV30
j_gene: TRBJ2-7
CDR3aa: CAWSGGTIYEQYF

v_gene: TRBV4-2
j_gene: TRBJ2-2
CDR3aa: CASSQTSGSLTGELFF

v_gene: TRBV12-5
j_gene: TRBJ2-5
CDR3aa: CASGRWTGLDFQETQYF

v_gene: TRBV2
j_gene: TRBJ2-5
CDR3aa: CASSGLEETQYF

v_gene: TRBV15
j_gene: TRBJ1-1
CDR3aa: CATSGGLENTEAFF

v_gene: TRBV9
j_gene: TRBJ2-7
CDR3aa: CASSTGSGSAYEQYF

v_gene: TRBV27
j_gene: TRBJ2-7
CDR3aa: CASSASGRLYEQYF

v_gene: TRBV3-1
j_gene: TRBJ2-1
CDR3aa: CASSQDVGSSYNEQFF

v_gene: TRBV15
j_gene: TRBJ2-6
CDR3aa: CATSRGRQFSGANVLTF

v_gene: TRBV7-8
j_gene: TRBJ2-7
CDR3aa: CASSLLIYEQYF

v_gene: TRBV7-9
j_gene: TRBJ2-7
CDR3aa: CASSPPGLAYEQYF

v_gene: TRBV25-1
j_gene: TRBJ1-2
CDR3aa: CASGDLTGSYGYTF